The clone carrying this T cell receptor (beta chain) was seen more than once but under ten times. Antigen specificity is unknown. Trimming took off 6 bases at V and 7 bases at J, with 12 bases between the two ends. Germline V gene data show CDR1 as MNHEY and CDR2 as SVGEGT. CDR3 length: 13 amino acids. A quantitative 5'-RACE method, one with molecular barcodes, was used to make TCR beta libraries. Each CDR3 protein is one row after TCRdb ran MiXCR on the 5' RACE reads. The sample consists of about 200,000 distinct CDR3 sequences, 13% of them appearing once. These data originate in a study of CD8 T cells in ankylosing spondylitis. Overall study results and limits: A CD8+ phenotype characterized the disease-linked clones, which were relatively rare in peripheral blood.

This chain connects TRBV6-2 or TRBV6-3 to TRBJ1-4; unclear D gene. The receptor was isolated from a male donor with ankylosing spondylitis or in good health (not recorded which). Source material: blood, either unsorted or a sorted T cell fraction (not recorded which). The DNA of the CDR3 is TGTGCCAGCAGCCTCCTGGCGGGTGAAAAACTGTTTTTT. Translation: CASSLLAGEKLFF.